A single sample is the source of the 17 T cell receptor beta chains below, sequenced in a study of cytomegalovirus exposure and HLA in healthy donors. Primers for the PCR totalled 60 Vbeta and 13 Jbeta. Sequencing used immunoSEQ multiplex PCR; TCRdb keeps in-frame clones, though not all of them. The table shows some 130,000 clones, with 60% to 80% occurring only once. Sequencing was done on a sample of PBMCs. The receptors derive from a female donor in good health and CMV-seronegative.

The CDR3 DNA reads TGTGCCAGCAGTTTATGGACTAGCGGGAAGTCCTACGAGCAGTACTTC. Translation gives CASSLWTSGKSYEQYF. The rearrangement joins TRBV28 to TRBJ2-7; 11 nucleotides line up with TRBD2. There are 16 residues in the CDR3. Germline V gene data show CDR1 as MDHEN and CDR2 as SYDVKM. V lost 0 bases to trimming and J lost 1 base; unmatched junction nucleotides: 2.

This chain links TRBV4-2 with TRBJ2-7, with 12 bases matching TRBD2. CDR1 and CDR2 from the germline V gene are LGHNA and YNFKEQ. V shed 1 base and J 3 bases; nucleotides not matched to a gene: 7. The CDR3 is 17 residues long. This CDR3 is CASSQAPTSGSFYEQYF. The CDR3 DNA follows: TGTGCCAGCAGCCAAGCCCCGACTAGCGGGAGTTTCTACGAGCAGTACTTC.

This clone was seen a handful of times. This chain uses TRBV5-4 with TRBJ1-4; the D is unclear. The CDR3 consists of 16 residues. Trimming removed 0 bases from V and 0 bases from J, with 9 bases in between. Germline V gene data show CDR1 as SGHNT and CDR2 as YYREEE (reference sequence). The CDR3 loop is CASSLGAGSTNEKLFF. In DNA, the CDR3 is TGTGCCAGCAGCTTGGGAGCAGGTTCAACTAATGAAAAACTGTTTTTT.

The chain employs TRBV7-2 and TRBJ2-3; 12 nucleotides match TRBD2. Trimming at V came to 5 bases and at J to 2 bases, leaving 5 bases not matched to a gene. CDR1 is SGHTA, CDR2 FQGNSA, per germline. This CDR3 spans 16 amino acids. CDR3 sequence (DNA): TGTGCCAGCAGCCCCGGACTAGCGGGGCACACAGATACGCAGTATTTT. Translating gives CASSPGLAGHTDTQYF.

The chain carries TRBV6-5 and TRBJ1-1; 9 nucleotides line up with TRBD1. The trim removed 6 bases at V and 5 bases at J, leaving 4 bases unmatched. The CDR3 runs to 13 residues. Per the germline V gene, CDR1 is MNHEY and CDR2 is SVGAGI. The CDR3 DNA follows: TGTGCCAGCAGCGACAGGGGGAAAACTGAAGCTTTCTTT. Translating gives CASSDRGKTEAFF.

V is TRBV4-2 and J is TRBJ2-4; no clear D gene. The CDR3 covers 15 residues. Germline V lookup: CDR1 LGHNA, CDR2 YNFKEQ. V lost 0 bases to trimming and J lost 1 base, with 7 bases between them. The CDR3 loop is CASSQEAFAKNIQYF. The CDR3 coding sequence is TGTGCCAGCAGCCAAGAGGCCTTTGCCAAAAACATTCAGTACTTC.

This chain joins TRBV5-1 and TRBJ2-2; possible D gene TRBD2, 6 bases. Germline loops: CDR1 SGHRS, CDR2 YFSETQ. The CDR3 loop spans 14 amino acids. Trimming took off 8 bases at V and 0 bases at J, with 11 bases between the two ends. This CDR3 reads CASLSGANTGELFF. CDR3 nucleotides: TGCGCCAGTCTATCGGGGGCGAACACCGGGGAGCTGTTTTTT. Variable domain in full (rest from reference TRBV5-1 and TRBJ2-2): KAGVTQTPRYLIKTRGQQVTLSCSPISGHRSVSWYQQTPGQGLQFLFEYFSETQRNKGNFPGRFSGRQFSNSRSEMNVSTLELGDSALYLCASLSGANTGELFFGEGSRLTVL.

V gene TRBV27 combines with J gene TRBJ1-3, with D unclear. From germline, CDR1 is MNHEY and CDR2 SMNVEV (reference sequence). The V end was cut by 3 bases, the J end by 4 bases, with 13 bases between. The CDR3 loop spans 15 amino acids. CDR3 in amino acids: CASSFIGGPGNTIYF. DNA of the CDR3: TGTGCCAGCAGTTTCATCGGCGGGCCAGGAAACACCATATATTTT.

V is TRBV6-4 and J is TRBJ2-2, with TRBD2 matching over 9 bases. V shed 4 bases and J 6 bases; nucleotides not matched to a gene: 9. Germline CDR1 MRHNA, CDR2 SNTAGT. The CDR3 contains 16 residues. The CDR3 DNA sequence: TGTGCCAGCAGTGCCGTAGCGGGAGTGGGACCCGGGGAGCTGTTTTTT. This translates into CASSAVAGVGPGELFF.

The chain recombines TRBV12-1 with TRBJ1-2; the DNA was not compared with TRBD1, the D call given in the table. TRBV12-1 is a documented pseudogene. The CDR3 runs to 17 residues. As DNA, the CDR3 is TGTGCCAGCACACGCAATACAGGGATTCCCCCGGGGTATGGCTACACCTTC. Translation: CASTRNTGIPPGYGYTF.

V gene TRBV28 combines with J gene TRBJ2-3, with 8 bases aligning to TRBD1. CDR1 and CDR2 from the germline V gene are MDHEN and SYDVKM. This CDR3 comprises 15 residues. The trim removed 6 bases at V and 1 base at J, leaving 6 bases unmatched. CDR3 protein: CASSPGGQGTDTQYF. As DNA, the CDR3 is TGTGCCAGCAGCCCAGGGGGCCAAGGCACAGATACGCAGTATTTT.

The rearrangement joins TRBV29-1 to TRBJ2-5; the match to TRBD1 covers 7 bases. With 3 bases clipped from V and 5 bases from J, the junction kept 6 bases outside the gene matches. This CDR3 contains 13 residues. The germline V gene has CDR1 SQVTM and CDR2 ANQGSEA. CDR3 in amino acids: CSVDEGAVETQYF. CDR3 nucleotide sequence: TGCAGCGTTGACGAGGGGGCGGTGGAGACCCAGTACTTC.

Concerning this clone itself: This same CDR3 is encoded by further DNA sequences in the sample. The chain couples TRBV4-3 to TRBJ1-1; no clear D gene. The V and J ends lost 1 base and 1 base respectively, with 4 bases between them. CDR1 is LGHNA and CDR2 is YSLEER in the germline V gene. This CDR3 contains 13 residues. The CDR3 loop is CASSQGANTEAFF. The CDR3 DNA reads TGCGCCAGCAGCCAAGGAGCGAACACTGAAGCTTTCTTT.

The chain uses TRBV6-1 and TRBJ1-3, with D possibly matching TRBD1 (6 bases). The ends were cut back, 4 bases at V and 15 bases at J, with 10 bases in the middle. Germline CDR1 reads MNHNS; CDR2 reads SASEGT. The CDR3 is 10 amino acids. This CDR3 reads CASSGGGGYF. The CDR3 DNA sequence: TGTGCCAGCAGTGGGGGGGGCGGATATTTT.

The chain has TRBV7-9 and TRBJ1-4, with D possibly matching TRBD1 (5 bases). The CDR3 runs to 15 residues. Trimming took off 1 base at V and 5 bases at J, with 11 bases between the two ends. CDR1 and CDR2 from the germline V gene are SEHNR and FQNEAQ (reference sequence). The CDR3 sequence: CASSLEQGPNEKLFF. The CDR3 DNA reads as TGTGCCAGCAGCTTAGAGCAGGGTCCAAATGAAAAACTGTTTTTT.

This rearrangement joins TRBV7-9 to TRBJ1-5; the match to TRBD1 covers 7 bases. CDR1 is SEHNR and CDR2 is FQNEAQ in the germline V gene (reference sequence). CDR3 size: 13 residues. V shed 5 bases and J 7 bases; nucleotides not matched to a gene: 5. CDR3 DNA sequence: TGTGCCAGCAGCCGCGACAGGGCCCAGCCCCAGCATTTT. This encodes CASSRDRAQPQHF.

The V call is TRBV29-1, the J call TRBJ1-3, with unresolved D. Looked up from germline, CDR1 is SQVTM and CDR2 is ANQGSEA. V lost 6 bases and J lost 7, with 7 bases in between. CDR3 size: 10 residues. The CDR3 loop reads CSVWSNTIYF. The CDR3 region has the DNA TGCAGCGTCTGGAGTAACACCATATATTTT. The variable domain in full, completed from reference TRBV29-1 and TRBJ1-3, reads SAVISQKPSRDICQRGTSLTIQCQVDSQVTMMFWYRQQPGQSLTLIATANQGSEATYESGFVIDKFPISRPNLTFSTLTVSNMSPEDSSIYLCSVWSNTIYFGEGSWLTVV.